The rows below give T cell receptor beta chains drawn from one sample of a study of PD-L1 blockade in urothelial cancer. Sequenced by immunoSEQ multiplex PCR; TCRdb stores in-frame clones only, minus some. The sample holds about 45,000 clones, about 83% seen once. The source was PBMCs, collected around atezolizumab (anti-PD-L1) treatment. The receptors stem from a man in his 60s with urothelial cancer. CDR3s include the opening cysteine and the closing phenylalanine or tryptophan. D genes are given only for firm matches. Not every row has a clone size; where given, it reads once, few, many or a size class.

size	D	V	J	CDR3	DNA
NA	NA	TRBV25-1	TRBJ2-7	CASSWDIGYEQYF	TGTGCCAGCAGCTGGGACATCGGCTACGAGCAGTACTTC
NA	NA	TRBV19	TRBJ1-1	CASRLDTEAFF	TGTGCCAGTAGGCTAGACACTGAAGCTTTCTTT
NA	TRBD1	TRBV6-5	TRBJ1-6	CASTRDRVTLHF	TGTGCCAGCACCAGGGACAGGGTAACCCTCCACTTT
NA	NA	TRBV6-6	TRBJ2-1	CASSYSIANNEQFF	TGTGCCAGCAGTTACTCCATTGCGAACAATGAGCAGTTCTTC
once	NA	TRBV28	TRBJ1-4	CASMGAGSNEKLFF	TGTGCCAGCATGGGGGCAGGTTCTAATGAAAAACTGTTTTTT
NA	NA	TRBV5-1	TRBJ2-7	CASSLAVGGWGEQYF	TGCGCCAGCAGCTTGGCCGTGGGGGGTTGGGGCGAGCAGTACTTC
NA	NA	TRBV5-1	TRBJ1-4	CASSLEGWGEKLFF	TGCGCCAGCAGCTTGGAGGGGTGGGGTGAAAAACTGTTTTTT
NA	NA	TRBV5-1	TRBJ2-1	CASSLQRLNNEQFF	TGCGCCAGCAGCTTGCAGAGGCTTAACAATGAGCAGTTCTTC
NA	TRBD2	TRBV7-8	TRBJ2-1	CASSLATSGGGNEQFF	TGTGCCAGCAGCTTAGCCACTAGCGGGGGGGGCAATGAGCAGTTCTTC
NA	NA	TRBV2	TRBJ1-1	CASSEVNTMNTEAFF	TGTGCCAGCAGTGAAGTGAACACCATGAACACTGAAGCTTTCTTT
NA	NA	TRBV6-6	TRBJ1-1	CASSYLEGPGTEAFF	TGTGCCAGCAGTTACCTAGAGGGCCCCGGCACTGAAGCTTTCTTT
NA	TRBD1	TRBV5-1	TRBJ2-1	CASSLSQGAYNEQFF	TGCGCCAGCAGCTTGAGCCAGGGGGCCTACAATGAGCAGTTCTTC
NA	TRBD1	TRBV5-1	TRBJ2-2	CASSLDRGRGGELFF	TGCGCCAGCAGCTTGGACAGGGGGCGCGGCGGGGAGCTGTTTTTT
NA	TRBD1	TRBV27	TRBJ1-1	CASSFVDRGPGTEAFF	TGTGCCAGCAGCTTCGTGGACAGGGGGCCGGGCACTGAAGCTTTCTTT
few	NA	TRBV6-5	TRBJ1-1	CASTKGGLTEAFF	TGTGCCAGCACCAAAGGAGGGCTCACTGAAGCTTTCTTT
NA	NA	TRBV6-4	TRBJ2-1	CASSAKSAGWANDNEQFF	TGTGCCAGCAGTGCAAAGAGTGCAGGGTGGGCTAACGACAATGAGCAGTTCTTC
NA	TRBD1	TRBV4-1	TRBJ2-2	CASSHRQGGTGELFF	TGCGCCAGCAGCCACAGACAGGGCGGCACCGGGGAGCTGTTTTTT
NA	TRBD1	TRBV2	TRBJ1-2	CASPEGASGGYTF	TGTGCCAGCCCGGAGGGGGCTTCGGGAGGCTACACCTTC
NA	NA	TRBV4-1	TRBJ1-2	CASSQDSGDTNYGYTF	TGCGCCAGCAGCCAAGATTCAGGGGACACCAACTATGGCTACACCTTC
NA	TRBD2	TRBV2	TRBJ2-3	CASRASKRGASDTQYF	TGTGCCAGCAGGGCTAGCAAGCGGGGGGCTTCAGATACGCAGTATTTT
NA	TRBD1	TRBV4-1	TRBJ2-3	CASSLGGQGTDTQYF	TGCGCCAGCAGCCTAGGGGGACAGGGTACAGATACGCAGTATTTT
NA	TRBD2	TRBV2	TRBJ2-7	CASSDRGGTYEQYF	TGTGCCAGCAGTGATCGCGGGGGGACCTACGAGCAGTACTTC
NA	TRBD2	TRBV18	TRBJ2-3	CASSPRLAGGDTQYF	TGTGCCAGCTCACCACGGCTAGCGGGGGGAGATACGCAGTATTTT
NA	TRBD1	TRBV5-1	TRBJ1-4	CASSLAGQGEKLFF	TGCGCCAGCAGCTTGGCGGGACAGGGTGAAAAACTGTTTTTT
NA	NA	TRBV2	TRBJ2-5	CASSEGLIQETQYF	TGTGCCAGCAGTGAAGGGCTGATCCAAGAGACCCAGTACTTC
NA	TRBD2	TRBV5-1	TRBJ2-1	CASSILPSGGIDNEQFF	TGCGCCAGCAGCATCCTACCGAGCGGGGGAATCGACAATGAGCAGTTCTTC
NA	NA	TRBV6-5	TRBJ1-4	CASSRTVHNEKLFF	TGTGCCAGCAGCCGGACAGTCCATAATGAAAAACTGTTTTTT
few	TRBD1	TRBV10-3	TRBJ1-6	CAISSNRGATSPLHF	TGTGCCATCAGTAGTAACAGGGGAGCCACTTCACCCCTCCACTTT
NA	NA	TRBV7-3	TRBJ1-5	CALPLGEDSNQPQHF	TGTGCCCTACCGCTGGGGGAGGATAGCAATCAGCCCCAGCATTTT